The 30 T cell receptor beta chains below come from one sample, sequenced in a study of T cell changes during pregnancy in multiple sclerosis. Data came from immunoSEQ multiplex PCR; TCRdb stores just in-frame clones and leaves some out. This sample has 45,000 to 60,000 clones, with 90% to 95% found just once. Sequenced material: CD4+ T cells from peripheral blood mononuclear cells, taken in the second trimester of pregnancy. The receptors stem from a female donor with multiple sclerosis, enrolled in a pregnancy study.

The V call is TRBV30, the J call TRBJ1-3; D is perhaps TRBD1 (6 bases). Trimming cost V 1 base and J 2 bases, with 12 bases left between them. The CDR3 contains 15 residues. Germline V gene lookup returns CDR1 GTSNPN and CDR2 SVGIG (reference sequence). CDR3 nucleotides: TGTGCCTGGAGTGCCCGGCGGGGGCCTGGAAACACCATATATTTT. As protein: CAWSARRGPGNTIYF.

The rearrangement links TRBV5-1 to TRBJ1-1; no clear D. The CDR3 consists of 15 residues. V lost 3 bases, J lost 4 bases, and 16 bases lay in between. Germline V lookup: CDR1 SGHRS, CDR2 YFSETQ. The CDR3, as DNA: TGCGCCAGCAGCTCTGGGCTGGCCGCCAGCACTGAAGCTTTCTTT. Protein: CASSSGLAASTEAFF.

The chain is built from TRBV5-6 and TRBJ2-7; 8 bases map to TRBD2. The CDR3 runs to 14 residues. The junction had 4 bases not matched to a gene; V was cut back by 5 bases and J by 0 bases. From germline, CDR1 is SGHDT and CDR2 YYEEEE. The CDR3 coding sequence is TGTGCCAGCAGGTGGGCGGGAGGCTCCTACGAGCAGTACTTC. The encoded protein is CASRWAGGSYEQYF.

This CDR3 is CAIRAQGALPETQYF. As DNA, the CDR3 is TGTGCCATCAGAGCGCAGGGGGCTTTGCCAGAGACCCAGTACTTC. The V and J genes are TRBV10-3 and TRBJ2-5; 8 positions agree with TRBD1. This CDR3 contains 15 residues. Germline V gene data show CDR1 as ENHRY and CDR2 as SYGVKD. After removal of 6 bases from V and 4 bases from J, the junction contained 10 bases not matched to a gene.

The chain combines TRBV6-6 with TRBJ1-6; 9 nucleotides align to TRBD1. Looked up from germline, CDR1 is MNHNY and CDR2 is SVGAGI (reference sequence). V shed 5 bases, J shed 7 bases, and the junction held 3 bases outside the gene matches. The CDR3 spans 14 residues. DNA for the CDR3: TGTGCCAGCAGTCCGGGACAGGGAAATTCACCCCTCCACTTT. It is translated as CASSPGQGNSPLHF.

The CDR3 region has the DNA TGTGCCAGCAGTGACTCCGGCGGGGCCTACAATGAGCAGTTCTTC. Translating it yields CASSDSGGAYNEQFF. J is TRBJ2-1 and V is TRBV6-4, with a possible D match to TRBD2 (6 bases). CDR1 is MRHNA and CDR2 is SNTAGT in the germline V gene. Trimming pared 0 bases from V and 2 bases from J, leaving 8 bases between. The length of the CDR3 is 15 residues.

This chain connects TRBV19 to TRBJ1-1; D is possibly TRBD1 (5 bases). V dropped 3 bases and J dropped 4 bases, with 9 bases sitting between them. Germline V lookup: CDR1 LNHDA, CDR2 SQIVND (reference sequence). The CDR3 contains 13 residues. The DNA for the CDR3 is TGTGCCAGTAGTATCAGGGTGGGCACTGAAGCTTTCTTT. This translates into CASSIRVGTEAFF.

This clone has a handful of counts. The J gene is TRBJ1-6, the V gene TRBV7-2; 7 bases agree with TRBD1. J lost 12 bases, V lost 4 bases, and 15 bases had no gene match. The germline V gene encodes CDR1 SGHTA and CDR2 FQGNSA. The CDR3 is 16 residues long. The CDR3 sequence is CASSSEPTGILGPLHF. The CDR3, as DNA: TGTGCCAGCAGCTCAGAACCGACAGGGATACTGGGACCCCTCCACTTT.

The rearrangement uses TRBV15 and TRBJ1-5; 8 bases match TRBD1. Germline V gene data show CDR1 as LNHNV and CDR2 as YYDKDF (reference sequence). Trimming removed 4 bases from V and 5 bases from J; junction bases left unmatched: 4. The CDR3 is made up of 14 amino acids. The CDR3 nucleotides read TGTGCCACCAGCAAAGGACAGGGTGATCAGCCCCAGCATTTT. It encodes CATSKGQGDQPQHF.

This chain connects TRBV28 to TRBJ1-1; 8 positions agree with TRBD1. CDR1 and CDR2 from the germline V gene are MDHEN and SYDVKM. The CDR3 runs 15 residues. With 3 bases clipped from V and 4 bases from J, the junction kept 7 bases outside the gene matches. The CDR3 bases are TGTGCCAGCAGTTTGTTTGGACAGGGTCTCACTGAAGCTTTCTTT. It specifies CASSLFGQGLTEAFF.

The V call is TRBV19, the J call TRBJ1-2, with a weak D call TRBD1 (5 bases). The CDR3 sequence is 14 residues long. Trimming stripped 5 bases from V and 4 bases from J, with 14 bases between. The germline V gene encodes CDR1 LNHDA and CDR2 SQIVND (reference sequence). The CDR3: CASSLHAGGYGYTF. CDR3 DNA: TGTGCCAGTAGTCTTCATGCCGGGGGCTATGGCTACACCTTC.

This chain joins TRBV7-9 and TRBJ1-3; D is possibly TRBD1 (5 bases). This CDR3 is built from 13 residues. Germline CDR1 is SEHNR and CDR2 is FQNEAQ (reference sequence). V gave up 3 bases and J gave up 4 bases, with 7 bases separating them. CDR3 in amino acids: CASSLGQGNTIYF. The CDR3 region has the DNA TGTGCCAGCAGCTTGGGGCAGGGAAACACCATATATTTT.

The chain employs TRBV19 and TRBJ1-5, with D hard to call. The germline V gene encodes CDR1 LNHDA and CDR2 SQIVND (reference sequence). The CDR3 totals 16 residues. The germline V and J ends were trimmed by 0 bases and 0 bases, with 9 bases remaining between them. For the CDR3, the DNA is TGTGCCAGTAGTATAGAGACATTCGCTAGCAATCAGCCCCAGCATTTT. This codes for CASSIETFASNQPQHF.

This chain uses TRBV29-1 with TRBJ1-4, with D tentatively TRBD1 (6 bases). CDR3 size: 13 residues. The germline V gene encodes CDR1 SQVTM and CDR2 ANQGSEA. V lost 6 bases to trimming and J lost 3 bases, with 11 bases between them. The CDR3 loop reads CSVITGSNEKLFF. The CDR3 bases are TGCAGCGTGATAACAGGGTCTAATGAAAAACTGTTTTTT.

The rearrangement uses TRBV5-1 and TRBJ1-2; 10 bases align to TRBD1. J gave up 8 bases and V 4 bases, and 8 bases lay outside the gene matches. This CDR3 is 14 amino acids long. Germline CDR1 and CDR2: SGHRS and YFSETQ. The CDR3 protein is CASSPTGGTDGYTF. In DNA, the CDR3 is TGCGCCAGCAGCCCGACAGGGGGCACAGACGGCTACACCTTC.

The chain recombines TRBV5-5 with TRBJ1-1; D is perhaps TRBD1 (6 bases). Germline CDR1 and CDR2: SGHKS and YYEKEE (reference sequence). V lost 4 bases and J 0 bases, leaving 13 bases between the germline ends. This CDR3 has 15 amino acids. The CDR3 protein is CASSRTGTLNTEAFF. The CDR3 region has the DNA TGTGCCAGCAGCCGTACCGGGACACTGAACACTGAAGCTTTCTTT. Full variable domain (rest looked up from reference TRBV5-5 and TRBJ1-1): DAGVTQSPTHLIKTRGQQVTLRCSPISGHKSVSWYQQVLGQGPQFIFQYYEKEERGRGNFPDRFSARQFPNYSSELNVNALLLGDSALYLCASSRTGTLNTEAFFGQGTRLTVV.

The chain links TRBV5-1 to TRBJ2-3; 14 nucleotides match TRBD2. This CDR3 has 16 residues. Germline assignment: CDR1 SGHRS and CDR2 YFSETQ. Losses at the gene ends were 4 bases for V and 5 bases for J; bases not matched to a gene: 6. The CDR3 sequence is CASSLGLAGAGDTQYF. The CDR3, as DNA: TGCGCCAGCAGCCTGGGACTAGCGGGGGCGGGAGATACGCAGTATTTT.

The chain links TRBV29-1 to TRBJ2-5; 10 nucleotides match TRBD2. The CDR3 consists of 15 residues. J was trimmed by 7 bases and V by 4 bases; bases with no gene match: 12. Per germline, CDR1 SQVTM and CDR2 ANQGSEA. The chain's CDR3 is CSVAGLAAQALTQYF. DNA of the CDR3: TGCAGCGTTGCCGGACTAGCGGCCCAGGCATTGACCCAGTACTTC.

This chain connects TRBV5-4 to TRBJ2-5; 13 bases are a match to TRBD2. The V segment lost 4 bases and the J segment 5 bases; nucleotides outside the gene matches: 5. Germline lookup yields CDR1 SGHNT and CDR2 YYREEE (reference sequence). The CDR3 has 15 amino acids. CDR3 amino acids: CASSPLAGGRETQYF. The CDR3 coding sequence is TGTGCCAGCAGCCCACTAGCGGGGGGGCGGGAGACCCAGTACTTC.

V usage is TRBV4-2 and J usage is TRBJ2-1, with 11 bases lining up with TRBD2. From germline, CDR1 is LGHNA and CDR2 YNFKEQ. The CDR3 sequence is 21 residues long. V trimming: 4 bases; J trimming: 0 bases; junction bases outside the gene matches: 17. CDR3 region: CASSPQSELAGGLVSYNEQFF. The CDR3 DNA follows: TGTGCCAGCAGCCCCCAATCGGAGCTAGCGGGGGGACTAGTCTCCTACAATGAGCAGTTCTTC.

The gene calls are TRBV28 and TRBJ2-2; D is possibly TRBD2 (5 bases). Germline-derived CDR1 and CDR2 are MDHEN and SYDVKM. This CDR3 comprises 15 residues. V dropped 6 bases and J dropped 6 bases, with 17 bases sitting between them. CDR3 coding DNA: TGTGCCAGCAGATCGGGTGGACTGCTTTCCGGGGAGCTGTTTTTT. Translated, it gives CASRSGGLLSGELFF. Based on the CDR3 plus reference TRBV28 and TRBJ2-2, the full variable domain is DVKVTQSSRYLVKRTGEKVFLECVQDMDHENMFWYRQDPGLGLRLIYFSYDVKMKEKGDIPEGYSVSREKKERFSLILESASTNQTSMYLCASRSGGLLSGELFFGEGSRLTVL.

This clone was detected once. The rearrangement uses TRBV6-5 and TRBJ1-1; possible D gene TRBD1, 5 bases. Trimming removed 2 bases from V and 5 bases from J, with 9 bases in between. Germline CDR1 and CDR2: MNHEY and SVGAGI. The CDR3 contains 13 residues. The CDR3 DNA is TGTGCCAGCAGTTACCAGGGTTGGACTGAAGCTTTCTTT. It is translated as CASSYQGWTEAFF.

This chain links TRBV19 with TRBJ1-1; 7 bases agree with TRBD1. From germline, CDR1 is LNHDA and CDR2 SQIVND (reference sequence). The CDR3 covers 16 residues. Germline trimming cut 5 bases from V and 7 bases from J; bases unmatched to any gene: 16. CDR3 loop: CASSFLPAGGSGEAFF. The CDR3 DNA sequence: TGTGCCAGTAGTTTTCTTCCCGCAGGGGGTTCCGGTGAAGCTTTCTTT.

The chain employs TRBV7-3 and TRBJ2-3; 8 bases align to TRBD2. This CDR3 has 15 amino acids. Trimming cost V 0 bases and J 2 bases; bases outside gene matches: 1. Germline assignment: CDR1 SGHTA and CDR2 FQGTGA. The CDR3 protein is CASSLTSGITDTQYF. Here the CDR3 DNA reads TGTGCCAGCAGCTTAACTAGCGGGATCACAGATACGCAGTATTTT.

In nucleotides, the CDR3 is TGTGCCAGCAGTTATTTTGAGGGGGCGAACACTGAAGCTTTCTTT. This codes for CASSYFEGANTEAFF. V gene TRBV6-6 combines with J gene TRBJ1-1, with 7 nucleotides matching TRBD1. Germline V gives CDR1 MNHNY, CDR2 SVGAGI (reference sequence). CDR3 length: 15 residues. V shed 3 bases, J shed 1 base, and the junction held 5 bases outside the gene matches.

The chain employs TRBV5-1 and TRBJ1-2; D not certain. From germline, CDR1 is SGHRS and CDR2 YFSETQ. V lost 4 bases to trimming and J lost 8 bases, with 18 bases between them. This CDR3 is built from 14 residues. The CDR3: CASSPSAGIGGYTF. CDR3 bases: TGCGCCAGCAGCCCCTCCGCGGGAATTGGGGGCTACACCTTC.

The chain uses TRBV7-8 and TRBJ2-2; 9 nucleotides line up with TRBD2. This CDR3 has 16 amino acids. The germline gives CDR1 SGHVS, CDR2 FQNEAQ. V lost 1 base, J lost 6 bases, and 6 bases stayed unmatched. As DNA, the CDR3 is TGTGCCAGCAGCTTAGTAACTAGCGGGCTATCCGGGGAGCTGTTTTTT. It yields the protein CASSLVTSGLSGELFF.

The chain combines TRBV4-1 with TRBJ1-2, with D possibly matching TRBD1 (5 bases). V lost 4 bases and J lost 2, with 11 bases in between. CDR3 length: 14 amino acids. From germline, CDR1 is MGHRA and CDR2 YSYEKL. The CDR3 reads CASSLATENYGYTF. CDR3 coding DNA: TGCGCCAGCAGCCTGGCGACAGAGAACTATGGCTACACCTTC.

The rearrangement links TRBV28 to TRBJ2-1; 13 bases map to TRBD2. From germline, CDR1 is MDHEN and CDR2 SYDVKM. The CDR3 runs to 17 residues. Germline trimming cut 4 bases from V and 4 bases from J; bases unmatched to any gene: 7. The CDR3 sequence: CASSSGGLAGIYNEQFF. CDR3 in DNA: TGTGCCAGCAGTTCGGGGGGACTAGCGGGGATATACAATGAGCAGTTCTTC.

The chain employs TRBV7-8 and TRBJ2-7; 8 bases fit TRBD2. V lost 0 bases, J lost 3 bases, and 1 base stayed unmatched. CDR3 length: 14 residues. Looked up from germline, CDR1 is SGHVS and CDR2 is FQNEAQ. DNA for the CDR3: TGTGCCAGCAGCTTAGCGGGACTAGGCTACGAGCAGTACTTC. Translating it yields CASSLAGLGYEQYF.